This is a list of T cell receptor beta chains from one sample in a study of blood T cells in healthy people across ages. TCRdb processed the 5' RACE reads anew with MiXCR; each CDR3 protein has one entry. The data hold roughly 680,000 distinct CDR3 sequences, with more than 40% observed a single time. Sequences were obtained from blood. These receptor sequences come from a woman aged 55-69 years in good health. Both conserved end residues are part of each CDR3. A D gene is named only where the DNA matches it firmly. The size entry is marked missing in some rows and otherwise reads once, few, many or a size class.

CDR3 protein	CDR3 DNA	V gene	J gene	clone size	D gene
CASSLGDFQQYF	TGCGCCAGCAGCTTGGGGGACTTTCAGCAGTACTTC	TRBV5-1	TRBJ2-5	NA	NA
CASLVTSGPLGSYNEQFF	TGTGCCAGCCTAGTGACTAGCGGACCGCTTGGGTCCTACAATGAGCAGTTCTTC	TRBV28	TRBJ2-1	NA	TRBD2
CASSSTGADTQYF	TGTGCCAGCAGCTCCACAGGGGCAGATACGCAGTATTTT	TRBV7-2	TRBJ2-3	few	TRBD1
CASSLNGGGETQYF	TGTGCCAGCAGCCTAAATGGGGGAGGAGAGACCCAGTACTTC	TRBV7-9	TRBJ2-5	few	NA
CASSLEVGTSGGYNEQFF	TGTGCCAGCAGCTTAGAAGTGGGGACTAGCGGGGGATACAATGAGCAGTTCTTC	TRBV7-2	TRBJ2-1	few	TRBD2
CASSYSRAFTEAFF	TGTGCCAGCAGTTACTCAAGGGCCTTCACTGAAGCTTTCTTT	TRBV6-5	TRBJ1-1	NA	NA
CASSLGGDYEQYF	TGCGCCAGCAGCTTGGGCGGGGACTACGAGCAGTACTTC	TRBV5-1	TRBJ2-7	few	NA
CASSLRGSGPHEQYF	TGTGCCAGCAGCTTAAGGGGGTCAGGTCCGCACGAGCAGTACTTC	TRBV7-2	TRBJ2-7	NA	NA
CASRAGGGNNEQFF	TGTGCCAGCAGGGCCGGAGGCGGTAACAATGAGCAGTTCTTC	TRBV6-6	TRBJ2-1	NA	NA
CATRLIRVEAFF	TGTGCCACCAGGTTGATCAGGGTAGAAGCTTTCTTT	TRBV12-3/TRBV12-4	TRBJ1-1	NA	NA
CASSYLDMSYEQYF	TGTGCCAGCAGCTATCTGGACATGTCCTACGAGCAGTACTTC	TRBV7-2	TRBJ2-7	few	NA
CASSPSPPGAGSPLHF	TGTGCCAGCAGCCCCAGCCCCCCGGGGGCGGGTTCACCCCTCCACTTT	TRBV7-3	TRBJ1-6	NA	NA
CASSVGGSGSTDTQYF	TGTGCCAGCAGCGTAGGCGGGTCGGGGAGCACAGATACGCAGTATTTT	TRBV9	TRBJ2-3	NA	NA
CASSQGRSSGRVETQYF	TGTGCCAGCAGCCAAGGACGCTCTAGCGGGAGGGTGGAGACCCAGTACTTC	TRBV4-2	TRBJ2-5	NA	TRBD2
CSAKSGGVTWQYF	TGCAGTGCTAAGAGCGGGGGAGTCACTTGGCAGTACTTC	TRBV20-1	TRBJ2-5	NA	TRBD2
CASSHAGRVDLGEQYF	TGCGCCAGCAGCCACGCAGGACGGGTTGATTTGGGAGAGCAGTACTTC	TRBV4-3	TRBJ2-7	once	NA
CASSQGMTNEKLFF	TGTGCCAGCTCACAGGGAATGACTAATGAAAAACTGTTTTTT	TRBV18	TRBJ1-4	few	NA
CSAREGGDRGYTF	TGCAGTGCTAGAGAGGGCGGGGATCGTGGCTACACCTTC	TRBV20-1	TRBJ1-2	NA	NA